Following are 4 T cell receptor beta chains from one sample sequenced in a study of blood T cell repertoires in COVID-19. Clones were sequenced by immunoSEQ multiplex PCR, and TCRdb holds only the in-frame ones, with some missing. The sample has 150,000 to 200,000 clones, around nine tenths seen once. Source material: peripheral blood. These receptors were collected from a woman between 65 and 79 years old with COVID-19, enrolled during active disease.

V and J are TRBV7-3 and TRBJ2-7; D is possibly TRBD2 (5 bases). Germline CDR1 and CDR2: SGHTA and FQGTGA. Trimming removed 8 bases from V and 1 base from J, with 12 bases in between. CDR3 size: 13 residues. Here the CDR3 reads CASGVAGSYEQYF. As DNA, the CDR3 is TGTGCCAGCGGTGTCGCGGGTTCCTACGAGCAGTACTTC.

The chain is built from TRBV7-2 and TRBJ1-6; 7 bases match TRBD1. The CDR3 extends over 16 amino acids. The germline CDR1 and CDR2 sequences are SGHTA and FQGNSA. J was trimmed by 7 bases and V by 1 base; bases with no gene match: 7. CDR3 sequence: CASSLVFGTANSPLHF. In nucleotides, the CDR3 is TGTGCCAGCAGCTTAGTGTTTGGGACAGCAAATTCACCCCTCCACTTT. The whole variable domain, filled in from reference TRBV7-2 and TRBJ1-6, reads GAGVSQSPSNKVTEKGKDVELRCDPISGHTALYWYRQSLGQGLEFLIYFQGNSAPDKSGLPSDRFSAERTGGSVSTLTIQRTQQEDSAVYLCASSLVFGTANSPLHFGNGTRLTVT.

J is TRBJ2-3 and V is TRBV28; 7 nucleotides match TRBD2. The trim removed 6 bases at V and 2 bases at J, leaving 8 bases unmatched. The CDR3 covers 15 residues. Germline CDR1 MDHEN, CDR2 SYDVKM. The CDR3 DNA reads TGTGCCAGCAGGGGAGCGGGGATGAACACAGATACGCAGTATTTT. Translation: CASRGAGMNTDTQYF.

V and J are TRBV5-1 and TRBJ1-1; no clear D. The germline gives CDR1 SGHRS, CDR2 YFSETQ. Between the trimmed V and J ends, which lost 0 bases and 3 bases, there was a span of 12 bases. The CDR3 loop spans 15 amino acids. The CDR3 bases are TGCGCCAGCAGCTTGGACTCCGCACGGGACACTGAAGCTTTCTTT. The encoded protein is CASSLDSARDTEAFF.